The 23 T cell receptor beta chains below come from one sample, sequenced in a study of CD8+CD57+ T cells in acquired aplastic anemia. TCR beta VDJ combinations and CDR3 sequences were profiled from genomic DNA. TCRdb itself ran the reads through MiXCR, one entry per CDR3 protein. The sample consists of under 250,000 distinct CDR3 sequences, 47% of them appearing once. Previously, flow cytometry had revealed CD8+CD57+ cell expansion in the patients chosen for sequencing. Material for sequencing was sorted CD4+, CD8+, or CD8+CD57+ T cells (not recorded which) from PBMCs. These receptors were obtained from a human donor with aplastic anemia.

The genes are TRBV6-4 and TRBJ2-7, with TRBD1 identical over 9 bases. Losses at the gene ends were 5 bases for V and 7 bases for J; bases not matched to a gene: 12. Germline CDR1 reads MRHNA; CDR2 reads SNTAGT. This CDR3 contains 15 residues. The CDR3 DNA follows: TGTGCCAGCAGTTCAAGTCAACAGGGGGCGAGGGAGCAGTACTTC. Protein product: CASSSSQQGAREQYF.

There are many counts of this clonotype. The chain uses TRBV10-3 and TRBJ1-1, with D hard to call. CDR3 size: 13 residues. Per the germline V gene, CDR1 is ENHRY and CDR2 is SYGVKD. V lost 3 bases and J 5 bases, leaving 10 bases between the germline ends. CDR3 region: CAISEGVWTEAFF. The CDR3 DNA reads as TGTGCCATCAGTGAAGGAGTGTGGACTGAAGCTTTCTTT.

About this clonotype: Germline and junction disagree at one end, which may indicate a read error. The V call is TRBV7-2, the J call TRBJ2-1; D is perhaps TRBD1 or TRBD2 (5 bases each). CDR1 and CDR2 from the germline V gene are SGHTA and FQGNSA. CDR3 length: 17 amino acids. The CDR3 region is CASSLGLGTGAYSEQFF. The DNA for the CDR3 is TGTGCCAGCAGCTTAGGGCTCGGGACCGGGGCTTACAGTGAGCAGTTCTTC.

Only a few counts were recorded for this clonotype. V is TRBV28 and J is TRBJ1-1; the match to TRBD1 covers 8 bases. The CDR3 runs 15 residues. V was pared by 5 bases and J by 10 bases, with 15 bases of the junction left unmatched. Germline V gene sequence: CDR1 MDHEN, CDR2 SYDVKM. The DNA for the CDR3 is TGTGCCAGCAGTCCTCATAAAAGGACAGGGCTTACAGCTTTCTTT. Translating gives CASSPHKRTGLTAFF.

This chain uses TRBV7-2 with TRBJ2-7; the D is unclear. CDR1 SGHTA and CDR2 FQGNSA come from the germline V gene. This CDR3 spans 14 amino acids. V was trimmed by 1 base and J by 3 bases, leaving 10 bases between them. CDR3 amino acids: CASSLVSQNYEQYF. The CDR3 bases are TGTGCCAGCAGCTTAGTGTCCCAAAACTACGAGCAGTACTTC.

This clonotype was counted at least ten times. The gene calls are TRBV6-2 or TRBV6-3 and TRBJ2-7; D unresolved. Germline V gene sequence: CDR1 MNHEY, CDR2 SVGEGT. The CDR3 runs to 15 residues. The V end was cut by 2 bases, the J end by 0 bases, with 11 bases between. CDR3 bases: TGTGCCAGCAGTTACGAGGTCGGGTTCTCCTACGAGCAGTACTTC. Amino acids: CASSYEVGFSYEQYF.

This clonotype was counted many times. This rearrangement joins TRBV12-3 or TRBV12-4 to TRBJ2-3, with 7 bases aligning to TRBD1. The CDR3 totals 16 residues. V was clipped by 5 bases and J by 1 base; unmatched bases: 9. The DNA for the CDR3 is TGTGCCAGCAGTACGCCCAGGGGGTCGGGCACAGATACGCAGTATTTT. Residues: CASSTPRGSGTDTQYF.

This clonotype was seen more than once but under ten times. This may come from a read error, since a much larger clone is one base off. This chain joins TRBV5-5 and TRBJ1-2, with D unresolved. Germline CDR1 and CDR2: SGHKS and YYEKEE (reference sequence). CDR3 length equals 14 residues. V was clipped by 2 bases and J by 9 bases, with 17 bases between them. The CDR3 region has the DNA TGTGCCAGCAGCTTATTTACGGCCCTTTGGAGCTACACCTTC. Translated, it gives CASSLFTALWSYTF.

This clonotype was counted ten times or more. This rearrangement joins TRBV4-1 to TRBJ2-7; 10 bases are shared with TRBD1. Germline values: CDR1 MGHRA, CDR2 YSYEKL. The CDR3 is 15 amino acids. Trimming took 1 base from V and 4 from J; bases not matched to a gene: 4. The DNA for the CDR3 is TGCGCCAGCAGCCAAGCCGGGACAGGGGAGTACGAGCAGTACTTC. Translation: CASSQAGTGEYEQYF.

About this clonotype itself: A much more abundant neighbour one base away suggests this may be a read error. V and J are TRBV7-2 and TRBJ2-3; unclear D gene. The CDR3 is 16 residues long. Germline assignment: CDR1 SGHTA and CDR2 FQGNSA. The V and J ends lost 5 bases and 0 bases respectively, with 15 bases between them. CDR3 in amino acids: CASSQDHPVSTDTQYF. Here the CDR3 DNA reads TGTGCCAGCAGCCAAGACCATCCCGTTAGCACAGATACGCAGTATTTT. Drawing the rest from reference TRBV7-2 and TRBJ2-3, the complete variable domain is GAGVSQSPSNKVTEKGKDVELRCDPISGHTALYWYRQSLGQGLEFLIYFQGNSAPDKSGLPSDRFSAERTGGSVSTLTIQRTQQEDSAVYLCASSQDHPVSTDTQYFGPGTRLTVL.

This clonotype was recorded a few times. This may be a read error, as it is one base from a much larger clone. The V call is TRBV7-2, the J call TRBJ2-1; 8 nucleotides match TRBD2. The CDR3 runs to 15 residues. The germline gives CDR1 SGHTA, CDR2 FQGNSA. CDR3 nucleotide sequence: TGTGCCTGCAGCTTAGTCGGGGGGGATTATAATGAGCAGTTCTTC. Its translation is CACSLVGGDYNEQFF.

The table lists this clonotype with a count of one. The rearrangement links TRBV5-1 to TRBJ1-1; D gene uncertain. The germline V gene encodes CDR1 SGHRS and CDR2 YFSETQ. This CDR3 has 15 residues. V lost 0 bases to trimming and J lost 1 base, with 10 bases between them. In DNA form, the CDR3 reads TGCGCCAGCAGCTTGGACCCGGGAACGAACACTGAAGCTTTCTTT. Translation gives CASSLDPGTNTEAFF. Filled out from reference TRBV5-1 and TRBJ1-1, the complete variable domain reads KAGVTQTPRYLIKTRGQQVTLSCSPISGHRSVSWYQQTPGQGLQFLFEYFSETQRNKGNFPGRFSGRQFSNSRSEMNVSTLELGDSALYLCASSLDPGTNTEAFFGQGTRLTVV.

The rearrangement uses TRBV9 and TRBJ2-7; D is unresolved. V was trimmed by 5 bases and J by 7 bases, leaving 10 bases between them. Germline loops: CDR1 SGDLS, CDR2 YYNGEE. The CDR3 spans 11 residues. The CDR3 bases are TGTGCCAGCAGTCTTGGGCGGGAGCAGTACTTC. It yields the protein CASSLGREQYF.

The sample holds many counts of this clonotype. V is TRBV28 and J is TRBJ2-1, with D tentatively TRBD1 (6 bases). This CDR3 has 14 amino acids. V shed 5 bases and J shed 4 bases, with 12 bases lying between them. Germline loops: CDR1 MDHEN, CDR2 SYDVKM. The CDR3: CASSLLTGYNEQFF. The CDR3 region has the DNA TGTGCCAGCAGTCTACTCACAGGGTACAATGAGCAGTTCTTC.

With regard to this clonotype: This may be a read error: a much more frequent sequence differs by one nucleotide. This sequence joins TRBV7-9 and TRBJ1-1; D possibly corresponds to TRBD1 (5 bases). This CDR3 contains 16 residues. Germline CDR1 SEHNR, CDR2 FQNEAQ (reference sequence). The CDR3, as DNA: TGTGCCAGCAGCGGATCCTTACAGGTAAAGAACACTGAAGCTCTCTTT. Protein product: CASSGSLQVKNTEALF.

This clonotype was observed many times. The chain links TRBV7-2 to TRBJ1-1; TRBD1 is a possible D gene (6 bases). V was trimmed by 5 bases and J by 0 bases, leaving 13 bases between them. CDR1 is SGHTA, CDR2 FQGNSA, per germline. The CDR3 spans 15 residues. CDR3 amino acids: CASSPWTAMNTEAFF. CDR3 DNA sequence: TGTGCCAGCAGCCCGTGGACAGCCATGAACACTGAAGCTTTCTTT.

This clonotype was observed at least ten times. The chain joins TRBV20-1 to TRBJ1-2; D not certain. The germline V gene encodes CDR1 DFQATT and CDR2 SNEGSKA (reference sequence). V was trimmed by 6 bases and J by 6 bases, leaving 20 bases between them. The CDR3 runs 14 residues. CDR3 sequence: CSAPSAGFFDGYTF. Here the CDR3 DNA reads TGCAGTGCCCCCTCGGCGGGGTTTTTTGATGGCTACACCTTC.

The gene calls are TRBV27 and TRBJ1-2; TRBD1 agrees at 9 bases. The CDR3 sequence is 13 residues long. Germline values: CDR1 MNHEY, CDR2 SMNVEV (reference sequence). Trimming took 4 bases from V and 6 from J; bases not matched to a gene: 3. CDR3 loop: CASSWGTGNGYTF. The CDR3 nucleotides are TGTGCCAGCAGTTGGGGGACAGGGAATGGCTACACCTTC.

This sequence joins TRBV15 and TRBJ2-1, with 9 bases lining up with TRBD1. V lost 5 bases, J lost 3 bases, and 5 bases stayed unmatched. CDR1 is LNHNV and CDR2 is YYDKDF in the germline V gene (reference sequence). The CDR3 runs to 15 residues. CDR3 region: CATSGRDRDYNEQFF. Here the CDR3 DNA reads TGTGCCACCAGCGGGAGGGACAGGGACTACAATGAGCAGTTCTTC.

The chain carries TRBV10-3 and TRBJ2-1, with 9 bases that match TRBD1. The CDR3 spans 13 residues. Germline V lookup: CDR1 ENHRY, CDR2 SYGVKD. The V and J ends lost 5 bases and 7 bases, in that order; junction bases with no gene match: 3. The CDR3 DNA is TGTGCCATCAGTTACGGGACAGGGAATGAGCAGTTCTTC. Translated, it gives CAISYGTGNEQFF.

V usage is TRBV11-2 and J usage is TRBJ2-7, with a possible D match to TRBD2 (5 bases). The CDR3 loop spans 14 amino acids. Germline V CDR1 and CDR2: SGHAT, FQNNGV. V was pared by 5 bases and J by 0 bases, with 11 bases between. The CDR3 sequence is CASSRTDFSYEQYF. CDR3 coding DNA: TGTGCCAGCAGCCGGACGGACTTCTCCTACGAGCAGTACTTC.

This clonotype was seen repeatedly, ten times or more. This chain joins TRBV20-1 and TRBJ2-7; 8 nucleotides align to TRBD1. The CDR3 contains 14 residues. Trimming at V came to 0 bases and at J to 3 bases, leaving 4 bases not matched to a gene. The germline V gene encodes CDR1 DFQATT and CDR2 SNEGSKA (reference sequence). CDR3 DNA sequence: TGCAGTGCTAGAGATCGGACAGGGTACTACGAGCAGTACTTC. It is translated as CSARDRTGYYEQYF.

In this sample, this clonotype turned up a few times. One end of the junction is discordant with germline, which a read error may explain. This rearrangement joins TRBV10-1 to TRBJ1-4; 8 bases are a match to TRBD1. Per the germline V gene, CDR1 is WNHNN and CDR2 is SYGVQD (reference sequence). The CDR3 extends over 18 amino acids. DNA for the CDR3: TGTGCCAGCAGTTCCTACATTCAGGGGGCCGTGGCTAATGAAAAACTGTTTTTT. Its translation is CASSSYIQGAVANEKLFF.